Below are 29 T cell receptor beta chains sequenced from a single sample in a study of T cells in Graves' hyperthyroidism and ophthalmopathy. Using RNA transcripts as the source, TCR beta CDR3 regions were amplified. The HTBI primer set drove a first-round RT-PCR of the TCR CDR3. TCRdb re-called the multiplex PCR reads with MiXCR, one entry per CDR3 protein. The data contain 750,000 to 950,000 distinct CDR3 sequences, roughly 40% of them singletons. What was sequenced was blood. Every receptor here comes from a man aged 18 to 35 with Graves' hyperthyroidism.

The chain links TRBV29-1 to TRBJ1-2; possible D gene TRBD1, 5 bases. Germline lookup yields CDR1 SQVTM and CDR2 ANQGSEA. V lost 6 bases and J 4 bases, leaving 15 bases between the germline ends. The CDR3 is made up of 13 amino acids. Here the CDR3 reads CSVGGVAGYGYTF. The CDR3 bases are TGCAGCGTAGGAGGGGTTGCTGGCTATGGCTACACCTTC.

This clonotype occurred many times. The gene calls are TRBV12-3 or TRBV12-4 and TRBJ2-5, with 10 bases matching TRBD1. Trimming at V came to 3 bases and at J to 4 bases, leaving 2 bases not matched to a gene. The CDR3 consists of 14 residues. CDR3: CASSLGQGIETQYF. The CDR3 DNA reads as TGTGCCAGCAGTTTGGGACAGGGGATAGAGACCCAGTACTTC.

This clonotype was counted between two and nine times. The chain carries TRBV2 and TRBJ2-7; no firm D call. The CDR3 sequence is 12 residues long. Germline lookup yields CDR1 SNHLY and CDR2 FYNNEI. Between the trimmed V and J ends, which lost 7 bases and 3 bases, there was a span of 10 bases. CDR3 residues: CASKESYYEQYF. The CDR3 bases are TGTGCCAGCAAAGAGTCCTACTACGAGCAGTACTTC.

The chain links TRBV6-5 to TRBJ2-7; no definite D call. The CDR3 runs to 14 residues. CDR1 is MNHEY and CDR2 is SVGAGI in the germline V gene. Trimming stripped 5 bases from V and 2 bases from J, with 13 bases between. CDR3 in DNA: TGTGCCAGCAGTGCGACCCGACGGACCTACGAGCAGTACTTC. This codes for CASSATRRTYEQYF.

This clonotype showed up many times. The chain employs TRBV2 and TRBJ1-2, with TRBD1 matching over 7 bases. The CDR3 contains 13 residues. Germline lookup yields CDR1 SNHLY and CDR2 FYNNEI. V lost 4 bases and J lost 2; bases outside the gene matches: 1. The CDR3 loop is CASSGTGNYGYTF. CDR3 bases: TGTGCCAGCAGTGGGACAGGCAACTATGGCTACACCTTC.

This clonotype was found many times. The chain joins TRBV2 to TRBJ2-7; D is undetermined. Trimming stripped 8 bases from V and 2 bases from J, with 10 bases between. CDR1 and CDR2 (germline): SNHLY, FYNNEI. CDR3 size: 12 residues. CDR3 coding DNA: TGTGCCAGCCGGGCAACCACCTACGAGCAGTACTTC. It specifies CASRATTYEQYF.

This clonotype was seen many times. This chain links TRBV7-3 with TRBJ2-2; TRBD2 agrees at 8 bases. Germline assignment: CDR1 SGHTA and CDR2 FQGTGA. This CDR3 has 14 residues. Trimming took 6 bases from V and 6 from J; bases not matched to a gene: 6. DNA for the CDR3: TGTGCCAGCAGGATCGGGGGGGCCGCCGGGGAGCTGTTTTTT. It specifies CASRIGGAAGELFF.

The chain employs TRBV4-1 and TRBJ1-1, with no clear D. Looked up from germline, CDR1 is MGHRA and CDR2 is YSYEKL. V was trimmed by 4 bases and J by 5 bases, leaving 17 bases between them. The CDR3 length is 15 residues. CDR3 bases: TGCGCCAGCAGCCCTGGGGAGGGTTTGGTTACTGAAGCTTTCTTT. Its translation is CASSPGEGLVTEAFF.

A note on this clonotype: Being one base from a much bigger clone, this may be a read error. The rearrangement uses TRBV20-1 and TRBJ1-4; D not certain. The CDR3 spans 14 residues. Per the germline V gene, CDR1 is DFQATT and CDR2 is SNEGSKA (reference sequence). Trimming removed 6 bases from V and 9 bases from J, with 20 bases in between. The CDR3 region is CSAPPEHGAQKLFF. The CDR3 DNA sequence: TGCAGTGCACCTCCTGAGCACGGAGCCCAAAAACTGTTTTTT.

The DNA of the CDR3 is TGTGCCATCAGTGAGTGGGGCAGGGACACCCTTGAAGCTTTCTTT. This encodes CAISEWGRDTLEAFF. The chain links TRBV10-3 to TRBJ1-1; D is perhaps TRBD1 (6 bases). The CDR3 runs 15 residues. The germline CDR1 and CDR2 sequences are ENHRY and SYGVKD. The germline V and J ends were trimmed by 1 base and 7 bases, with 16 bases remaining between them.

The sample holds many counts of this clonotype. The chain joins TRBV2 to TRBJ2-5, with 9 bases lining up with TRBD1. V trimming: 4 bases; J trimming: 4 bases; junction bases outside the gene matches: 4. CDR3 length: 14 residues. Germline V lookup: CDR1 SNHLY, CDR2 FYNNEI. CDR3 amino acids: CASSGGTGRETQYF. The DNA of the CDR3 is TGTGCCAGCAGTGGAGGGACAGGGAGAGAGACCCAGTACTTC.

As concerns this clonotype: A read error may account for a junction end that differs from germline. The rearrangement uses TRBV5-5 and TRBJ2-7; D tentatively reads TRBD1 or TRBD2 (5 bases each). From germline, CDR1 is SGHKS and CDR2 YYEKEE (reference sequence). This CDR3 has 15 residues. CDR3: CASSHGRDLSYEQYF. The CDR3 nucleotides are TGCGCCAGCAGCCACGGCAGGGACCTCTCCTACGAGCAGTACTTC.

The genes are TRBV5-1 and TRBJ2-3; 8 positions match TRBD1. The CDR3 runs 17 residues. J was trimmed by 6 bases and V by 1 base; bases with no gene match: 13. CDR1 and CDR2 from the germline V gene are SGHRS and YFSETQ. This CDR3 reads CASSLWGTGPTRDTQYF. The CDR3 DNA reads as TGCGCCAGCAGCTTGTGGGGGACAGGCCCGACGAGGGATACGCAGTATTTT.

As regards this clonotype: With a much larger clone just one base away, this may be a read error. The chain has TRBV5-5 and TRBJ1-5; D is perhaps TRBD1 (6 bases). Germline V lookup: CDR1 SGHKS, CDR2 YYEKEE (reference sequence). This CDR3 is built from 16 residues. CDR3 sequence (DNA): TGTGCCAGCAGCTTGACAGGACAGCTTAGCAATCAGTCCCAGCATTTT. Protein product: CASSLTGQLSNQSQHF.

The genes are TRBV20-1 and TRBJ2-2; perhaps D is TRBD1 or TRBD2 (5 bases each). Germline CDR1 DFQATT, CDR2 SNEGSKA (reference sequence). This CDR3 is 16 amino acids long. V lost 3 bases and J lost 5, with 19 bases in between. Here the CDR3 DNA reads TGCAGTGCTAGTGTATCGGGACCCGCGGTAACCGGGGAGCTGTTTTTT. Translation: CSASVSGPAVTGELFF.

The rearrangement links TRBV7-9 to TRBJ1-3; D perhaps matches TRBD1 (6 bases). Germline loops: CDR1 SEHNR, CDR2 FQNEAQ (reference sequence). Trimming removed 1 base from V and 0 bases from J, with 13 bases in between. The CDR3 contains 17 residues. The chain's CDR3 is CASSLVGGSFSGNTIYF. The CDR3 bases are TGTGCCAGCAGCTTAGTAGGGGGATCTTTCTCTGGAAACACCATATATTTT. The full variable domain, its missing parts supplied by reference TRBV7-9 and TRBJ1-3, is DTGVSQNPRHKITKRGQNVTFRCDPISEHNRLYWYRQTLGQGPEFLTYFQNEAQLEKSRLLSDRFSAERPKGSFSTLEIQRTEQGDSAMYLCASSLVGGSFSGNTIYFGEGSWLTVV.

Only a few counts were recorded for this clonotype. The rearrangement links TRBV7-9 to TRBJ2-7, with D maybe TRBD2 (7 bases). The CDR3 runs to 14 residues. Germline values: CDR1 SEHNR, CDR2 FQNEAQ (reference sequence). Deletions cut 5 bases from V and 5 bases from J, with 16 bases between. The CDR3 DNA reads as TGTGCCAGCAGCCCCCGAGGGGGGGCGGACGAGCAGTACTTC. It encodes CASSPRGGADEQYF.

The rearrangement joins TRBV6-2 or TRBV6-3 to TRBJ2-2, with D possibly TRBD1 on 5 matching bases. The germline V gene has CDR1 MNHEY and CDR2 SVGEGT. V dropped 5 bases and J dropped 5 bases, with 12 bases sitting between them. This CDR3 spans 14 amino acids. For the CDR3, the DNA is TGTGCCAGCAGTAGACAGAAGGAAACCGGGGAGCTGTTTTTT. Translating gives CASSRQKETGELFF.

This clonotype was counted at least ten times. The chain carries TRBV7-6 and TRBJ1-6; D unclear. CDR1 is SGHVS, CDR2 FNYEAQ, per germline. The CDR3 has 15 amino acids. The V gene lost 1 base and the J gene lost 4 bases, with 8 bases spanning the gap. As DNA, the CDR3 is TGTGCCAGCAGCTTAGACCAGACGTATAATTCACCCCTCCACTTT. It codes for CASSLDQTYNSPLHF.

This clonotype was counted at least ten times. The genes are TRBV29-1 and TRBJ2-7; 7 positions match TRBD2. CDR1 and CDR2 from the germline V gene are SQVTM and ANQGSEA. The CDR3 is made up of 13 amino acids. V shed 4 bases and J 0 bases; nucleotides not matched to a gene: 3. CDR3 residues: CSVVRDYSYEQYF. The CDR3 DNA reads TGCAGCGTTGTAAGGGACTACTCCTACGAGCAGTACTTC.

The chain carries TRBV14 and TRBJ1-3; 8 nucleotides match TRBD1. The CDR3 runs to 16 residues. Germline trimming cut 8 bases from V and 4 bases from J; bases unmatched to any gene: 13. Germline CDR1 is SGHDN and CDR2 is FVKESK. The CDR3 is CASSPSTGARGNTIYF. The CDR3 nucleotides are TGTGCCAGCTCACCATCGACAGGGGCGAGGGGAAACACCATATATTTT.

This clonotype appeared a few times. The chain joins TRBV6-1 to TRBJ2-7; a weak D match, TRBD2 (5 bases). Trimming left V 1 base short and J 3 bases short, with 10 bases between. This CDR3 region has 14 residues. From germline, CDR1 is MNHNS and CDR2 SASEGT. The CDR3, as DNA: TGTGCCAGCAGTGAAGGGACTGATTTCTACGAGCAGTACTTC. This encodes CASSEGTDFYEQYF.

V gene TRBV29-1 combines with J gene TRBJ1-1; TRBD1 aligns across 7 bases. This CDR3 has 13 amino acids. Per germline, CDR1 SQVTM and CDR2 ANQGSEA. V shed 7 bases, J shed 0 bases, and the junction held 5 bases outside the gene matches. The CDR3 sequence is CSATGSLNTEAFF. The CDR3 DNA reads TGCAGCGCGACAGGGAGTTTGAACACTGAAGCTTTCTTT.

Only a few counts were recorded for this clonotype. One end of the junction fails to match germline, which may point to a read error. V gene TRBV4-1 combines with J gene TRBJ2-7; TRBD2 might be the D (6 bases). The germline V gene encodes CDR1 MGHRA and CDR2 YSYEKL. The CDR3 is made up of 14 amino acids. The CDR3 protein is CASSPPYGGYEQYF. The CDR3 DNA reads TGTGCCAGCAGCCCCCCCTACGGGGGTTACGAGCAGTACTTC.

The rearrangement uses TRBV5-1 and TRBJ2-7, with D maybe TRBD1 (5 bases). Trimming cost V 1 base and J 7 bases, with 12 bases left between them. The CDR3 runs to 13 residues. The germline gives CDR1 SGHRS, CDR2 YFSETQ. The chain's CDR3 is CASSLIRGREQYF. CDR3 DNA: TGCGCCAGCAGCTTGATAAGGGGAAGGGAGCAGTACTTC.

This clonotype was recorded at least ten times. The DNA of the CDR3 is TGTGCCAGCAGCTCGGCAGGGGTCTACGAGCAGTACTTC. Translated: CASSSAGVYEQYF. The chain has TRBV5-5 and TRBJ2-7; possible D gene TRBD1, 6 bases. Germline values: CDR1 SGHKS, CDR2 YYEKEE (reference sequence). This CDR3 has 13 amino acids. The V gene lost 3 bases and the J gene lost 3 bases, with 10 bases spanning the gap.

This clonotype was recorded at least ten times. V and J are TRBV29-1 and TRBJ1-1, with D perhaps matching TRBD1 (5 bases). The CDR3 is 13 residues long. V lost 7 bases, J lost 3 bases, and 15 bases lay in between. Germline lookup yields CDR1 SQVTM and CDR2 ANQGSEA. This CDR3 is CSAVMGGDTEAFF. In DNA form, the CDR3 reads TGCAGCGCCGTAATGGGGGGGGACACTGAAGCTTTCTTT.

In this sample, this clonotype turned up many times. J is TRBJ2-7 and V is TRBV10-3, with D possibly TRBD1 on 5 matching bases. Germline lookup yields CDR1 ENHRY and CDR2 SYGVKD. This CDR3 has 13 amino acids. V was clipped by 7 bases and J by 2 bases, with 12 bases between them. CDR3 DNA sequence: TGTGCCATCATGGACGACAGCCCCTACGAGCAGTACTTC. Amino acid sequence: CAIMDDSPYEQYF.

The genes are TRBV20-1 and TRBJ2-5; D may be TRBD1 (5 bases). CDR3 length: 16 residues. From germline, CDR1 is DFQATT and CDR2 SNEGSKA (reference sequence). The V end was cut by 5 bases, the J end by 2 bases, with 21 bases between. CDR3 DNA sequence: TGCAGTGCTCGACCCCCCGTCAGGGAAACTCAAGAGACCCAGTACTTC. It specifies CSARPPVRETQETQYF.